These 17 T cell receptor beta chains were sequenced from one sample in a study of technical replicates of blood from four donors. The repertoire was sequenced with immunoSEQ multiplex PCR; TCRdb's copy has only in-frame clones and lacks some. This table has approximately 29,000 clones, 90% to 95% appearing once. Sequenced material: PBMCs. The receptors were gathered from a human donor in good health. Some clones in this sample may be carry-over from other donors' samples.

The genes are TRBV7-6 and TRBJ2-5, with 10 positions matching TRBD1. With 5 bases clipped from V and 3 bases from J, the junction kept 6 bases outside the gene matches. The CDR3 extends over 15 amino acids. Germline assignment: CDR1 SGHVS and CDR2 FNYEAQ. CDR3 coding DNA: TGTGCCAGCAGCGAGGGACAGGGGCCTAAAGAGACCCAGTACTTC. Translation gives CASSEGQGPKETQYF.

This chain's CDR3 is CATSGGRGGNEQFF. The DNA of the CDR3 is TGTGCCACCAGTGGCGGGAGAGGAGGGAATGAGCAGTTCTTC. The V call is TRBV15, the J call TRBJ2-1; TRBD2 matches 7 bases. CDR1 LNHNV and CDR2 YYDKDF come from the germline V gene (reference sequence). CDR3 size: 14 residues. Trimming removed 6 bases from V and 7 bases from J; junction bases left unmatched: 9.

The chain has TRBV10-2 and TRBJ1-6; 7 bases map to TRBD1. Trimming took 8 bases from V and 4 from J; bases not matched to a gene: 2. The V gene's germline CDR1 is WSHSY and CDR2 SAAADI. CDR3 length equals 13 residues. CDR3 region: CASSGQYNSPLHF. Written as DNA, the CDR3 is TGCGCCAGCTCGGGACAGTATAATTCACCCCTCCACTTT.

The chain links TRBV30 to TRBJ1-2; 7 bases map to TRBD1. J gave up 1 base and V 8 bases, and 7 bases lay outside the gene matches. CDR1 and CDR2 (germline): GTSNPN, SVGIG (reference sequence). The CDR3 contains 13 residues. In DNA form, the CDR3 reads TGTGCCGTCGACAGGGAGCTTAACTATGGCTACACCTTC. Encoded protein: CAVDRELNYGYTF.

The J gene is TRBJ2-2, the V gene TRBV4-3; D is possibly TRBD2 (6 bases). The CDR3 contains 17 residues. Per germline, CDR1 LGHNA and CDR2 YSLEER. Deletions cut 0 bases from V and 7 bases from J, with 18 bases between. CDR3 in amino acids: CASSQDGVRDSRGELFF. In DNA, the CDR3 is TGCGCCAGCAGCCAAGATGGAGTTAGGGACTCTCGCGGGGAGCTGTTTTTT.

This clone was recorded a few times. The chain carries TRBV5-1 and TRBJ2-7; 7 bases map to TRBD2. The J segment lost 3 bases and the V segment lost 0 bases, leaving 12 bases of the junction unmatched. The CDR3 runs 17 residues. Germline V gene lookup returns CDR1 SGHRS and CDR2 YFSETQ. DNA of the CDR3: TGCGCCAGCAGCTTGGTTTCCCCGACTAGCAGTCTCTACGAGCAGTACTTC. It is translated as CASSLVSPTSSLYEQYF.

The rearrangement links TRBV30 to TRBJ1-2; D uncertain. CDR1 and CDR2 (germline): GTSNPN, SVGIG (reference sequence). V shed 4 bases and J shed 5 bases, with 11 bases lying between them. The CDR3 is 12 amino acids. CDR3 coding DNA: TGTGCCTGGACGGCGGGTCAGTATGGCTACACCTTC. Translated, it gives CAWTAGQYGYTF.

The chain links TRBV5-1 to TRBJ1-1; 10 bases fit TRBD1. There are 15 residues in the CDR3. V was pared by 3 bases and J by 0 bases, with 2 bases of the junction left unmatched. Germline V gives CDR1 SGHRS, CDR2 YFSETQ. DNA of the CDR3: TGCGCCAGCAGCTGGACAGGGGGGCTGAACACTGAAGCTTTCTTT. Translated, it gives CASSWTGGLNTEAFF.

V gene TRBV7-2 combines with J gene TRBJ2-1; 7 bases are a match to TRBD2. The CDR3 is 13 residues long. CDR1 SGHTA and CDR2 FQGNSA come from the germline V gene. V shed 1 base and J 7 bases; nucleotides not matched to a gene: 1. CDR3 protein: CASSLDGRNEQFF. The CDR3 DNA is TGTGCCAGCAGCTTAGACGGGAGGAATGAGCAGTTCTTC. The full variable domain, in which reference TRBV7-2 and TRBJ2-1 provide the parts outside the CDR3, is GAGVSQSPSNKVTEKGKDVELRCDPISGHTALYWYRQSLGQGLEFLIYFQGNSAPDKSGLPSDRFSAERTGGSVSTLTIQRTQQEDSAVYLCASSLDGRNEQFFGPGTRLTVL.

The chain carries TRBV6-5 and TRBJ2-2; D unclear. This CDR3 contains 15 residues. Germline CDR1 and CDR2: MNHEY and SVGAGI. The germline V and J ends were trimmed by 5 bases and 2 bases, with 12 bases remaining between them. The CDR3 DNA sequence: TGTGCCAGCAGTCCCTCCCAGGCCAACACCGGGGAGCTGTTTTTT. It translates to CASSPSQANTGELFF.

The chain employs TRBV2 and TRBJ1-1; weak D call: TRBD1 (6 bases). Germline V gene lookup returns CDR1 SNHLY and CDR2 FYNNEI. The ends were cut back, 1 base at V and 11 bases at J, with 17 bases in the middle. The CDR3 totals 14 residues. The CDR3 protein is CASSEEARGRGAFF. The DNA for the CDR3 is TGTGCCAGCAGTGAAGAGGCTAGGGGCAGGGGCGCTTTCTTT.

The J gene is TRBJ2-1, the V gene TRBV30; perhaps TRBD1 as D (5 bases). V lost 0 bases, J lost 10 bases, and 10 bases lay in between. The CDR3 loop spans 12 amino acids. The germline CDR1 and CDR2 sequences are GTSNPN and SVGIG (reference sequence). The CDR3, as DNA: TGTGCCTGGAGTGTGGGTGGGGCAGAGCAGTTCTTC. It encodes CAWSVGGAEQFF.

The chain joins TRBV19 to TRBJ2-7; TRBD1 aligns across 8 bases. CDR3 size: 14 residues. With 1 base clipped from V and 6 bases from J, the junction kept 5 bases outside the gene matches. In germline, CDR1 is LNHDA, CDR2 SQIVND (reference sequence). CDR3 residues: CASSIVQGAGEQYF. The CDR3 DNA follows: TGTGCCAGTAGTATAGTGCAGGGGGCAGGCGAGCAGTACTTC. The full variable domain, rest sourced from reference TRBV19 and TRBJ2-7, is DGGITQSPKYLFRKEGQNVTLSCEQNLNHDAMYWYRQDPGQGLRLIYYSQIVNDFQKGDIAEGYSVSREKKESFPLTVTSAQKNPTAFYLCASSIVQGAGEQYFGPGTRLTVT.

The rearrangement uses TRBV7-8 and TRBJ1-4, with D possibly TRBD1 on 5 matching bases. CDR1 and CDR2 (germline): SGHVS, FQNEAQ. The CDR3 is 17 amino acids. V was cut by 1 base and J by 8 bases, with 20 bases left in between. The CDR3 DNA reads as TGTGCCAGCAGCTTAGAGAGTGGGAGGGGACCGGGCGAAAAACTGTTTTTT. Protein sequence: CASSLESGRGPGEKLFF.

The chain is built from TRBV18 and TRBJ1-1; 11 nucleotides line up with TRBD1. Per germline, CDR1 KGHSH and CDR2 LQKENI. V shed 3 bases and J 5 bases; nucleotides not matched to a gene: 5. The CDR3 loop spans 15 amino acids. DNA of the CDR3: TGTGCCAGCTCACCGGACAGGGGGCGGGCGACTGAAGCTTTCTTT. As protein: CASSPDRGRATEAFF.

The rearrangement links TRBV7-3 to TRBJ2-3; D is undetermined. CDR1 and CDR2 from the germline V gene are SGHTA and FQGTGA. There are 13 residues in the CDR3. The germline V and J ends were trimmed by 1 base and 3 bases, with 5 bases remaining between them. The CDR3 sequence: CASSLSRTDTQYF. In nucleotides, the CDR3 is TGTGCCAGCAGCTTAAGCAGAACAGATACGCAGTATTTT.

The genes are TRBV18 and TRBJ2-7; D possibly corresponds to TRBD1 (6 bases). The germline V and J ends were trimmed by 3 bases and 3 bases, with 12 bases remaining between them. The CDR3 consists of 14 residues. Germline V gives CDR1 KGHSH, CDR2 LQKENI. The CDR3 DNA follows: TGTGCCAGCTCACCTGGGGACACTTACTACGAGCAGTACTTC. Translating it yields CASSPGDTYYEQYF.